This TCR beta chain was captured by sequencing in a study of CD8 T cell repertoires and HIV-1 epitope variants. On this clone itself: What it recognizes is unknown.

Data came from immunoSEQ multiplex PCR; TCRdb stores just in-frame clones and leaves some out. The sample records about 5,100 clones, roughly 64% being singletons. The CDR3 is 16 amino acids. The germline CDR1 and CDR2 sequences are SGHKS and YYEKEE (reference sequence). Deletions cut 4 bases from V and 7 bases from J, with 21 bases between. Sequenced: cultured CD8+ T cells derived from PBMCs. The chain is built from TRBV5-5 and TRBJ2-1; a weak D match, TRBD1 (6 bases). This TCR was sampled from a male donor with HIV. The CDR3, as DNA: TGTGCCAGCAGCAGAATCACCGGGACATGGGGTAATGAGCAGTTCTTC. Translated: CASSRITGTWGNEQFF.